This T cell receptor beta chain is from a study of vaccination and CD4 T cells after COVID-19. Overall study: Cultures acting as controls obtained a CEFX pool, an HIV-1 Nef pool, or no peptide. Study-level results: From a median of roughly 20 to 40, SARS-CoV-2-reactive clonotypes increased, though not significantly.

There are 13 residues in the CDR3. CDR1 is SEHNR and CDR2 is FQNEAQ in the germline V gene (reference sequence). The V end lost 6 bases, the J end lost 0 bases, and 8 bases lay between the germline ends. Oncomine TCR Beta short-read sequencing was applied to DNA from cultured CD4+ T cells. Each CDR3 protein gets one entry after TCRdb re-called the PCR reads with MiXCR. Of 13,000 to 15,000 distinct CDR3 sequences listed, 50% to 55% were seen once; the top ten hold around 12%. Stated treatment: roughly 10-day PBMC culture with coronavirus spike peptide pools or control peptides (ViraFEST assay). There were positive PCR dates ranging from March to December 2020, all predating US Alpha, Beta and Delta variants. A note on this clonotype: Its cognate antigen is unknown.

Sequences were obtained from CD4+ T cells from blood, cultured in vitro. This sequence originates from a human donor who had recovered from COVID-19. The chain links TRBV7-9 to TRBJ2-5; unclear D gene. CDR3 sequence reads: CASSSANQETQYF. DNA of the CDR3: TGTGCCAGCAGTTCGGCCAACCAAGAGACCCAGTACTTC.